This T cell receptor beta chain is from a study of long-term antiretroviral therapy in people with HIV. At the level of the study: Samples collected earliest predate the 2015 immediate-ART recommendation by about a decade. General study points: Someone took the blood between about 2003 and 2017, maybe while older ART regimens were in use.

Trimming pared 6 bases from V and 1 base from J, leaving 7 bases between. In germline, CDR1 is MDHEN, CDR2 SYDVKM. The CDR3 sequence is 13 residues long. With survey level as its setting, the immunoSEQ assay was v3.0. Libraries were prepared by immunoSEQ multiplex PCR; TCRdb keeps only in-frame clonotypes and omits some of them. The table shows about 25,000 clones, with more than 70% occurring only once. As to this clone: Its antigen is undetermined.

The sample here was unsorted PBMCs, taken 3 years after starting antiretroviral therapy. The rearrangement joins TRBV28 to TRBJ1-5; D is unresolved. This receptor was taken from a man younger than 35 with HIV. The CDR3 protein is CASRGSSNQPQHF. The CDR3 DNA sequence: TGTGCCAGCAGGGGGTCCAGCAATCAGCCCCAGCATTTT.